The TCR beta chain under discussion was sequenced for a study of cytomegalovirus exposure and HLA in healthy donors. The PCR was carried out with 60 Vbeta primers and 13 Jbeta primers. Authors' processing steps: Per a later analysis, the number of unique TCR beta chains was about 80 million, of which about 11 million were shared. TCRdb's table, derived via immunoSEQ multiplex PCR, lists solely in-frame clones and lacks some. V and J calls and clone size are copied from that table; D and trimming were computed from the DNA. The data contain just over 95,000 clones, less than 80% of them singletons. This clone is a singleton in its sample. This CDR3 has 15 amino acids. CDR1 and CDR2 from the germline V gene are SGDLS and YYNGEE. V was cut by 4 bases and J by 5 bases, with 19 bases left in between.

Sequenced material: PBMCs. The sequence was obtained from a woman between 40 and 55 years old in good health and CMV-seropositive. The V call is TRBV9, the J call TRBJ2-7; tentatively, D is TRBD1 (6 bases). Here the CDR3 reads CASSLGGRVYHEQYF. DNA of the CDR3: TGTGCCAGCAGCCTTGGGGGCAGGGTTTACCACGAGCAGTACTTC.